This T cell receptor (beta chain) was observed in a study of Ad26.COV2.S vaccination and SARS-CoV-2 variants. Study details: Each vaccinee took Ad26.COV2.S intramuscularly, once or twice 56 days apart.

Trimming removed 1 base at V and 1 base at J, with 10 bases between. The CDR3 totals 15 residues. Of note for this clone: Its antigen is unknown.

The study's findings and limits: Vaccinated and placebo-treated recipients had similar non-spike TCR breadth. After vaccination, reports described spike-specific CD8+ and CD4+ T cell responses as showing substantial breadth. Measurements of TCR breadth and depth may have given underestimates of the total T cell responses.

The sample's treatment: approximately 18 received Ad26.COV2.S at low or high dose, single or two shots; about 5 received placebo; per-sample allocation not given. The samples were gathered on day 63 after the first injection of vaccine or placebo. Profiling relied on immunoSEQ multiplex PCR, and the TCRdb table lists in-frame clones only, not all of them. Of a few hundred thousand clones in the sample, approximately 92% were seen once. The chain uses TRBV23-1 and TRBJ1-1; D remains unclear. TRBV23-1 is designated an ORF whose function remains uncertain. This receptor was taken from a person aged 18-60 years who received the Ad26.COV2.S COVID-19 vaccine or a placebo. This specimen was peripheral blood, taken in a trial of Ad26.COV2.S vaccine versus placebo. CDR3 residues: CASSQLDPRNTEAFF. DNA for the CDR3: TGCGCCAGCAGTCAATTAGATCCAAGGAACACTGAAGCTTTCTTT.